Here is one TCR beta chain with its context. Antigen unknown. Use of 60 Vbeta and 13 Jbeta primers characterized the PCR. The method was immunoSEQ multiplex PCR; TCRdb's version includes in-frame clones alone and lacks a portion of them. The repertoire table contains some 130,000 clones. The data stem from a study of cytomegalovirus exposure and HLA in healthy donors. Study information: One earlier analysis, a look at 180 million or so T cells, found some 100 million unique TCR beta sequences.

V shed 4 bases and J 5 bases; nucleotides not matched to a gene: 10. Germline lookup yields CDR1 SGHDT and CDR2 YYEEEE. There are 15 residues in the CDR3. Study results and limitations: Several of the most significant clusters were apparently associated with common viral pathogens in a later analysis. In an earlier analysis, in fewer than 700 donors, most V segments appeared productive either ~87% or ~30% of the time. A missense variant in DCLRE1C was later tied to TCR beta V- and J-gene trimming.

Sequenced: PBMCs. The J gene is TRBJ2-5, the V gene TRBV5-6; the match to TRBD1 covers 8 bases. The receptor comes from a woman aged 40 to 50 in good health and CMV-seropositive. CDR3 amino acids: CASSTWTGSLETQYF. The CDR3 DNA reads TGTGCCAGCAGCACCTGGACAGGGTCGTTGGAGACCCAGTACTTC.